Shown below are 21 T cell receptor beta chains from a single sample sequenced in a study of blood T cell repertoires in COVID-19. Sequencing used immunoSEQ multiplex PCR; TCRdb keeps in-frame clones, though not all of them. Of some 150,000 clones listed, approximately 84% are singletons. Sequencing used peripheral blood. The receptors stem from a woman aged 80 or over in a cohort sampled during active or convalescent COVID-19.

This chain connects TRBV30 to TRBJ2-5; D perhaps matches TRBD2 (5 bases). V lost 1 base and J lost 4, with 16 bases in between. This CDR3 is 15 amino acids long. CDR1 GTSNPN and CDR2 SVGIG come from the germline V gene (reference sequence). Here the CDR3 DNA reads TGTGCCTGGAGTGCCCCCTGGGCGGGTCCAGAGACCCAGTACTTC. Translating it yields CAWSAPWAGPETQYF.

The gene calls are TRBV30 and TRBJ1-1; D possibly corresponds to TRBD1 (5 bases). CDR1 and CDR2 from the germline V gene are GTSNPN and SVGIG (reference sequence). V lost 0 bases and J lost 4, with 18 bases in between. The CDR3 runs to 16 residues. The CDR3 loop is CAWSVLGRALGTEAFF. The CDR3 DNA reads as TGTGCCTGGAGTGTACTGGGCAGGGCCTTGGGCACTGAAGCTTTCTTT.

The V and J genes are TRBV5-6 and TRBJ2-3; 11 positions agree with TRBD2. Trimming removed 3 bases from V and 6 bases from J; junction bases left unmatched: 6. The germline gives CDR1 SGHDT, CDR2 YYEEEE. The CDR3 totals 15 residues. CDR3 sequence reads: CASSWLSGGADTQYF. In nucleotides, the CDR3 is TGTGCCAGCAGCTGGCTTAGCGGGGGGGCTGATACGCAGTATTTT.

The chain joins TRBV28 to TRBJ1-2; 7 nucleotides match TRBD1. Unmatched junction bases numbered 6, after V lost 2 bases and J lost 3 bases. The CDR3 is 15 residues long. Per the germline V gene, CDR1 is MDHEN and CDR2 is SYDVKM. The DNA for the CDR3 is TGTGCCAGCAGTTTACTGAGGGGGCAATACTATGGCTACACCTTC. This translates into CASSLLRGQYYGYTF.

J is TRBJ2-7 and V is TRBV28, with TRBD1 as a possible D gene (6 bases). Germline loops: CDR1 MDHEN, CDR2 SYDVKM. This CDR3 spans 14 amino acids. The V and J ends lost 7 bases and 2 bases respectively, with 15 bases between them. The CDR3 region has the DNA TGTGCCAGCAATGGATGGGGGCTTGCCTACGAGCAGTACGTC. It is translated as CASNGWGLAYEQYV.

The gene calls are TRBV4-1 and TRBJ2-5; 8 positions match TRBD1. The CDR3 extends over 14 amino acids. In germline, CDR1 is MGHRA, CDR2 YSYEKL. With 4 bases clipped from V and 5 bases from J, the junction kept 6 bases outside the gene matches. CDR3: CASSLTTGEETQYF. The CDR3 DNA sequence: TGCGCCAGCAGCCTAACGACAGGGGAGGAGACCCAGTACTTC.

V usage is TRBV6-2 or TRBV6-3 and J usage is TRBJ1-6, with D perhaps TRBD1 (5 bases). The CDR3 extends over 15 amino acids. Trimming removed 6 bases at V and 8 bases at J, with 17 bases between. Per the germline V gene, CDR1 is MNHEY and CDR2 is SVGEGT. Here the CDR3 DNA reads TGTGCCAGCAGCCCGCATCGGACACAATATTCACCCCTCCACTTT. Amino acid sequence: CASSPHRTQYSPLHF.

The chain joins TRBV4-2 to TRBJ1-4, with TRBD1 matching over 7 bases. The CDR3 sequence is 14 residues long. Losses at the gene ends were 4 bases for V and 5 bases for J; bases not matched to a gene: 4. CDR1 and CDR2 from the germline V gene are LGHNA and YNFKEQ. CDR3 residues: CASSPTGMNEKLFF. The DNA of the CDR3 is TGTGCCAGCAGCCCGACAGGGATGAATGAAAAACTGTTTTTT.

The rearrangement links TRBV19 to TRBJ1-1, with D perhaps matching TRBD1 (5 bases). CDR3 size: 15 residues. Germline values: CDR1 LNHDA, CDR2 SQIVND (reference sequence). V lost 2 bases to trimming and J lost 0 bases, with 10 bases between them. In DNA, the CDR3 is TGTGCCAGTAGTATAATGGGACTGATGAACACTGAAGCTTTCTTT. Residues: CASSIMGLMNTEAFF.

The chain recombines TRBV2 with TRBJ2-5; unclear D gene. V was shortened by 2 bases and J by 7 bases, with 8 bases between the two germline ends. From germline, CDR1 is SNHLY and CDR2 FYNNEI. CDR3 length: 12 residues. CDR3 DNA: TGTGCCAGCAGTGAATCAGAATGGACCCAGTACTTC. Translation: CASSESEWTQYF.

The chain joins TRBV10-1 to TRBJ1-2; TRBD1 matches 9 bases. V dropped 7 bases and J dropped 6; count of bases not matched to a gene: 12. CDR3 size: 15 residues. CDR1 is WNHNN, CDR2 SYGVQD, per germline (reference sequence). DNA for the CDR3: TGCGCCAGCATCGCCTCCACAGGGGGCGGTGATGGCTACACCTTC. This encodes CASIASTGGGDGYTF.

The rearrangement links TRBV5-1 to TRBJ2-5, with a weak D call TRBD1 (6 bases). The germline gives CDR1 SGHRS, CDR2 YFSETQ. The CDR3 has 15 amino acids. V was cut by 2 bases and J by 2 bases, with 13 bases left in between. The DNA for the CDR3 is TGCGCCAGCAGCTTTGGAGGACAGCAACAAGAGACCCAGTACTTC. It yields the protein CASSFGGQQQETQYF.

The CDR3 nucleotides are TGTGCCAGCAGCCCTCGACTAGCGGGGAACAATGAGCAGTTCTTC. Translated, it gives CASSPRLAGNNEQFF. The rearrangement links TRBV7-3 to TRBJ2-1; 11 positions agree with TRBD2. Germline CDR1 and CDR2: SGHTA and FQGTGA. V dropped 5 bases and J dropped 5; count of bases not matched to a gene: 5. The CDR3 totals 15 residues. The full variable domain, in which reference TRBV7-3 and TRBJ2-1 provide the parts outside the CDR3, is GAGVSQTPSNKVTEKGKYVELRCDPISGHTALYWYRQSLGQGPEFLIYFQGTGAADDSGLPNDRFFAVRPEGSVSTLKIQRTERGDSAVYLCASSPRLAGNNEQFFGPGTRLTVL.

This sequence joins TRBV18 and TRBJ1-1; D unresolved. The CDR3 is made up of 11 amino acids. The germline CDR1 and CDR2 sequences are KGHSH and LQKENI. Trimming removed 4 bases from V and 7 bases from J, with 7 bases in between. This chain's CDR3 is CASSQGGEAFF. The CDR3 region has the DNA TGTGCCAGCTCACAAGGAGGTGAAGCTTTCTTT.

The V gene is TRBV5-1, the J gene TRBJ2-1, with 15 positions matching TRBD2. Per the germline V gene, CDR1 is SGHRS and CDR2 is YFSETQ. The CDR3 contains 18 residues. Losses at the gene ends were 4 bases for V and 0 bases for J; bases not matched to a gene: 5. CDR3 sequence reads: CASSIGLAGGSSYNEQFF. The CDR3 DNA is TGCGCCAGCAGCATCGGACTAGCGGGGGGGAGCTCCTACAATGAGCAGTTCTTC.

This rearrangement joins TRBV11-2 to TRBJ1-3; no clear D gene. Germline V lookup: CDR1 SGHAT, CDR2 FQNNGV. The CDR3 has 14 amino acids. V shed 1 base and J shed 0 bases, with 4 bases lying between them. CDR3: CASSLGGSGNTIYF. CDR3 DNA: TGTGCCAGCAGCTTAGGAGGCTCTGGAAACACCATATATTTT.

This chain links TRBV5-1 with TRBJ2-7; the D is unclear. This CDR3 has 15 amino acids. Germline V lookup: CDR1 SGHRS, CDR2 YFSETQ. V lost 2 bases and J lost 2, with 14 bases in between. The CDR3 here is CASSFDTQTPYEQYF. CDR3 nucleotide sequence: TGCGCCAGCAGCTTTGACACCCAGACACCCTACGAGCAGTACTTC.

The V and J genes are TRBV2 and TRBJ2-2, with 7 bases identical to TRBD2. CDR1 is SNHLY, CDR2 FYNNEI, per germline. The length of the CDR3 is 14 residues. Unmatched junction bases numbered 8, after V lost 8 bases and J lost 5 bases. The CDR3 bases are TGTGCCAGCGACCGACTAGCCGGGACCGGGGAGCTGTTTTTT. The encoded protein is CASDRLAGTGELFF.

This chain joins TRBV5-1 and TRBJ2-7; the match to TRBD2 covers 9 bases. The length of the CDR3 is 15 residues. Germline V CDR1 and CDR2: SGHRS, YFSETQ. The trim removed 2 bases at V and 2 bases at J, leaving 5 bases unmatched. CDR3 amino acids: CASSFLAGATYEQYF. The CDR3, as DNA: TGCGCCAGCAGCTTTTTAGCGGGGGCTACCTACGAGCAGTACTTC.

The rearrangement links TRBV6-6 to TRBJ1-3; D ambiguous. The germline V gene has CDR1 MNHNY and CDR2 SVGAGI (reference sequence). CDR3 size: 13 residues. V lost 8 bases and J 3 bases, leaving 11 bases between the germline ends. The chain's CDR3 is CASANPFGNTIYF. CDR3 coding DNA: TGTGCCAGCGCGAATCCGTTTGGAAACACCATATATTTT.

This clone was found a few times. This chain links TRBV7-9 with TRBJ1-2, with TRBD1 as a possible D gene (5 bases). Germline V gives CDR1 SEHNR, CDR2 FQNEAQ (reference sequence). Trimming removed 5 bases from V and 8 bases from J, with 18 bases in between. The CDR3 consists of 14 residues. The CDR3 DNA is TGTGCCAGCAGCACCGACCAGGGACTAGGGGGCTACACCTTC. Protein product: CASSTDQGLGGYTF.